This T cell receptor beta chain was captured by sequencing in a study of blood T cell repertoires in COVID-19. This table comes from immunoSEQ multiplex PCR, and its TCRdb copy is limited to in-frame clones, with some not included. The table has around 150,000 clones, around 85% seen once. Source material: peripheral blood. The clonotype was recovered from a man in his sixties with active or convalescent COVID-19.

The CDR3 protein is CASSLGGGTVEFYEQYF. The CDR3 DNA follows: TGTGCCAGCAGCTTAGGGGGCGGGACAGTGGAATTCTACGAGCAGTACTTC. V is TRBV7-6 and J is TRBJ2-7, with D maybe TRBD1 (7 bases). This CDR3 comprises 17 residues. The germline V gene encodes CDR1 SGHVS and CDR2 FNYEAQ. Trimming shortened V by 1 base and J by 3 bases, and 19 bases separated the two germline ends.